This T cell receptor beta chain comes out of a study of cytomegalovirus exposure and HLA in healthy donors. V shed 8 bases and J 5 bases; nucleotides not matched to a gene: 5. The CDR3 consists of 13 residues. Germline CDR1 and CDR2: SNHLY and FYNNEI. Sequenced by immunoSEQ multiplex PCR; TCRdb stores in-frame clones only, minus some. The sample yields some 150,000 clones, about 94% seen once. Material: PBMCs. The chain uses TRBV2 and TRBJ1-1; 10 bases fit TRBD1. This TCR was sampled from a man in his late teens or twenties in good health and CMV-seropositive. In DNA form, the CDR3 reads TGTGCCAGCTTCCGACAGGGGGCGACTGAAGCTTTCTTT. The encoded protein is CASFRQGATEAFF.